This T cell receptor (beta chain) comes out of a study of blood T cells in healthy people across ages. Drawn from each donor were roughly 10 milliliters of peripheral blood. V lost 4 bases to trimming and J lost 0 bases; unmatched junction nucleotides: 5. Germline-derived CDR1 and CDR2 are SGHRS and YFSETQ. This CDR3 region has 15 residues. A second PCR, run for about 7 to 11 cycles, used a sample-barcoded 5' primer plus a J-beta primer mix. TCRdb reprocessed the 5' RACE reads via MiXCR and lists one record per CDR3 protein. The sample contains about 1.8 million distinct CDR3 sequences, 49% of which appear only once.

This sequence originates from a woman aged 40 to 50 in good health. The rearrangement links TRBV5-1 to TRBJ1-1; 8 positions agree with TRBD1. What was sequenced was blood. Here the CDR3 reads CASSTGQGVNTEAFF. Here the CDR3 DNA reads TGCGCCAGCAGCACAGGACAGGGTGTGAACACTGAAGCTTTCTTT.